These T cell receptor beta chains were read from a single sample in a study of T cell repertoires in cytomegalovirus infection. TCRdb itself ran the reads through MiXCR, one entry per CDR3 protein. The sample includes approximately 500,000 distinct CDR3 sequences, about 11% of them seen just once. The specimen was PBMCs. The receptors originated from a human donor in good health (CMV status not recorded). Some clones in this sample may be carry-over from other donors' samples. CDR3s include the opening cysteine and the closing phenylalanine or tryptophan. D genes are given only for firm matches. The size of a clone is reported for some rows only, either as once, few or many, or as a class for expanded clones.

>TRBJ2-1|few|NA|TRBV2
TGTGCCAGGACCGGATCTGGCAATGAGCAGTTCTTC
CARTGSGNEQFF
>TRBJ2-1|NA|NA|TRBV20-1
TGCAGTGCTAGTGAGGTGCTGGGGGTACAGTTCTTC
CSASEVLGVQFF
>TRBJ1-6|many|NA|TRBV4-2
TGTGCCAGCAGCCAAGACGGGCTACCCTGGTCTAATTCACCCCTCCACTTT
CASSQDGLPWSNSPLHF
>TRBJ1-4|many|NA|TRBV19
TGTGCCAGTAGTAAACAGGAGAATGAAAAACTGTTTTTT
CASSKQENEKLFF
>TRBJ2-7|NA|NA|TRBV12-3/TRBV12-4
TGTGCCAGCAGTTTTCTAGCCGGGAACGAGCAGTACTTC
CASSFLAGNEQYF
>TRBJ2-1|few|NA|TRBV9
TGTGCCAGCAGCGTAGGAGGGAGGCGTGGTGGGGGGAATGAGCAGTTCTTC
CASSVGGRRGGGNEQFF
>TRBJ2-5|NA|TRBD1|TRBV20-1
TGCAGTGCTCGCGGCGGGACAGGAGAAACGAGGGGCGCTCAAGAGACCCAGTACTTC
CSARGGTGETRGAQETQYF
>TRBJ1-2|few|TRBD1|TRBV5-1
TGCGCCAGCAGCTCCGGGACAGGGGCTCTCGATGGCTACACCTTC
CASSSGTGALDGYTF
>TRBJ2-7|many|NA|TRBV5-6
TGTGCCAGCAGACAGGGGAGGGACGAGCAGTACTTC
CASRQGRDEQYF
>TRBJ1-6|many|TRBD1|TRBV6-5
TGTGCCAGCAGTTACTCGAACAGGGGCAATTCACCCCTCCACTTT
CASSYSNRGNSPLHF
>TRBJ1-5|NA|NA|TRBV19
TGTGCTTCGGCTGACAGGTATAGCAATCAGCCCCAGCATTTT
CASADRYSNQPQHF
>TRBJ1-1|many|NA|TRBV12-3/TRBV12-4
TGTGCCAGCAGCCTGAGGGGGATCTCTGAAGCTTTCTTT
CASSLRGISEAFF
>TRBJ1-3|few|NA|TRBV12-3/TRBV12-4
TGTGCCAGCAGTTTAAGGGACGGGGGGGCTTCTGGAAACACCATATATTTT
CASSLRDGGASGNTIYF
>TRBJ2-2|many|NA|TRBV6-5
TGTGCCAGCAGTTACTCAGTGGGCGGGTCGGGGACCGGGGAGCTGTTTTTT
CASSYSVGGSGTGELFF
>TRBJ2-7|many|TRBD2|TRBV7-9
TGTGCCAGCAGCCCCGATCCCGGACTAGCGGGAGGCTACGAGCAGTACTTC
CASSPDPGLAGGYEQYF
>TRBJ2-1|many|NA|TRBV2
TGTGCCAGCAGTGGACAGAACAATGAGCAGTTCTTC
CASSGQNNEQFF
>TRBJ2-7|NA|NA|TRBV2
TGTGCCAGCAGGGCTAGGACTCTACTCGCCTACGAGCAGTACTTC
CASRARTLLAYEQYF
>TRBJ2-3|NA|TRBD2|TRBV20-1
TGCAGTGCTAACCCTGCGGTAGCGGGAACAGATACGCAGTATTTT
CSANPAVAGTDTQYF
>TRBJ2-1|many|TRBD1|TRBV5-4
TGTGCCAGCAGCCTCTGGACAGGGGTAGGGCACAATGAGCAGTTCTTC
CASSLWTGVGHNEQFF
>TRBJ2-5|many|TRBD1|TRBV15
TGTGCCACCAGCAGTCCCACAGGGGGGACGTACCAAGAGACCCAGTACTTC
CATSSPTGGTYQETQYF
>TRBJ2-7|NA|NA|TRBV19
TGTGCCAGTAGAGATCTCAGGGGACCGCATTACGAGCAGTACTTC
CASRDLRGPHYEQYF
>TRBJ2-1|many|NA|TRBV24-1
TGTGCCACCAGTGATTCTGAAGCCAGGCTGTTCTTC
CATSDSEARLFF
>TRBJ2-1|many|NA|TRBV6-1
TGTGCCAGCAGTGAAAGGGCGGGGGCGGGGGATGAGCAGTTCTTC
CASSERAGAGDEQFF
>TRBJ2-1|many|TRBD2|TRBV28
TGTGCCAAAAAAAGTAGTAGCGGGGGGCACTCCTCCTACAATGAGCAGTTCTTC
CAKKSSSGGHSSYNEQFF
>TRBJ1-5|few|NA|TRBV20-1
TGCAGTGCTAGGGGGCAGGTCTGGAATCAGCCCCAGCATTTT
CSARGQVWNQPQHF
>TRBJ1-1|many|NA|TRBV28
TGTGCCACCTTGGGACTACTACCGACTGAAGCTTTCTTT
CATLGLLPTEAFF
>TRBJ2-2|NA|TRBD1|TRBV30
TGTGCCTGGAGTGGGCAGGGGGCGACCGGGGAGCTGTTTTTT
CAWSGQGATGELFF
>TRBJ2-2|many|NA|TRBV6-5
TGTGCCAGCAGTTCTGGGGCCTGGGCCCCGATCACCGGGGAGCTGTTTTTT
CASSSGAWAPITGELFF
>TRBJ2-2|many|NA|TRBV7-2
TGTGCCAGCAGCTCGTGGGGTCCCGGGCGGGGCGGGGAGCTGTTTTTT
CASSSWGPGRGGELFF
>TRBJ2-7|many|NA|TRBV7-3
TGTGCCAGCAGCTTAACAGAGAGAACCTACGAGCAGTACTTC
CASSLTERTYEQYF
>TRBJ2-5|few|NA|TRBV14
TGTGCCAGCAGCCAAGATACCGGGGGCTGGCAAGAGACCCAGTACTTC
CASSQDTGGWQETQYF
>TRBJ2-3|NA|NA|TRBV7-9
TGTGCCAGCATAAGAACAGATACGCAGTATTTT
CASIRTDTQYF
>TRBJ1-2|NA|NA|TRBV11-2
TGTGCCAGCAGCCCGCCGGGCGGTCGTGGCTACACCTTC
CASSPPGGRGYTF
>TRBJ2-3|many|TRBD2|TRBV12-3/TRBV12-4
TGTGCCAGCAGCTACCCCGGGACTAGCGGGGGAGCGGATACGCAGTATTTT
CASSYPGTSGGADTQYF
>TRBJ1-2|NA|TRBD1|TRBV5-6
TGTGCCAGCAGCCACCCGGGACAGGGAGTTAACTATGGCTACACCTTC
CASSHPGQGVNYGYTF
>TRBJ2-2|few|TRBD1|TRBV7-9
TGTGCCAGCAGCTCGGGAGACAGGGGGCCGAACACCGGGGAGCTGTTTTTT
CASSSGDRGPNTGELFF
>TRBJ1-3|many|NA|TRBV7-6
TGTGCCAGCAAGCAGGGGAACACTGGCACCATATATTTT
CASKQGNTGTIYF
>TRBJ1-6|NA|NA|TRBV20-1
TGCAGTGCTAGAGATCAAAGGAATGCAGGGTCACCCCTCCACTTT
CSARDQRNAGSPLHF
>TRBJ2-7|many|TRBD2|TRBV19
TGTGCCAGTTGTAGATGGTCTAGCGGGAGGTGCTCCTCCTACGAGCAGTACTTC
CASCRWSSGRCSSYEQYF
>TRBJ1-1|many|NA|TRBV4-2
TGTGCCAGCAGCCAACCTGACAGGAACCCTGAAGCTTTCTTT
CASSQPDRNPEAFF
>TRBJ2-2|few|TRBD1|TRBV29-1
TGCAGCGTTGAGTGGGGGGGACAGGGGACCGGGGAGCTGTTTTTT
CSVEWGGQGTGELFF
>TRBJ2-4|many|NA|TRBV20-1
TGCAGTGCTAGAGCCGGACAAAGCCGGAACATTCAGTACTTC
CSARAGQSRNIQYF